The 12 T cell receptor beta chains presented below share a single source sample, sequenced in a study of T cells in Graves' hyperthyroidism and ophthalmopathy. From RNA transcripts, TCR beta CDR3 regions were amplified. HTBI primers were employed in a first-round RT-PCR of the TCR CDR3. TCRdb reprocessed the multiplex PCR reads via MiXCR and lists one record per CDR3 protein. The table includes some 360,000 distinct CDR3 sequences, roughly 20% detected once. Sequencing used blood. These receptors all come from a woman in her 40s with Graves' ophthalmopathy.

In its sample, this clonotype was seen many times. The chain couples TRBV20-1 to TRBJ2-5, with D possibly TRBD2 on 6 matching bases. CDR1 is DFQATT, CDR2 SNEGSKA, per germline (reference sequence). The CDR3 loop spans 13 amino acids. V was cut by 6 bases and J by 4 bases, with 15 bases left in between. Here the CDR3 reads CSARGSGGETQYF. CDR3 DNA: TGCAGTGCCCGGGGGAGTGGGGGAGAGACCCAGTACTTC.

This clonotype appeared many times. The chain joins TRBV6-2 or TRBV6-3 to TRBJ2-7; 9 bases agree with TRBD1. The CDR3 is 15 residues long. V lost 5 bases and J lost 5; bases outside the gene matches: 10. Germline assignment: CDR1 MNHEY and CDR2 SVGEGT. CDR3 region: CASSNAGTGYNEQYF. For the CDR3, the DNA is TGTGCCAGCAGTAACGCCGGGACAGGGTACAACGAGCAGTACTTC.

This clonotype was observed many times. This chain links TRBV30 with TRBJ1-2; maybe TRBD1 (5 bases). This CDR3 spans 12 amino acids. V was clipped by 3 bases and J by 5 bases, with 10 bases between them. The germline V gene has CDR1 GTSNPN and CDR2 SVGIG (reference sequence). The DNA of the CDR3 is TGTGCCTGGAGGGAGGGACTTTATGGCTACACCTTC. Protein product: CAWREGLYGYTF.

This clonotype was observed at least ten times. The CDR3 sequence: CSARRGAVRNYGYTF. The CDR3 coding sequence is TGCAGTGCTCGACGGGGGGCGGTTCGAAACTATGGCTACACCTTC. This rearrangement joins TRBV20-1 to TRBJ1-2; a possible D gene is TRBD1 (6 bases). The CDR3 totals 15 residues. V lost 5 bases and J 2 bases, leaving 18 bases between the germline ends. Germline-derived CDR1 and CDR2 are DFQATT and SNEGSKA (reference sequence).

This clonotype was detected many times. This chain connects TRBV25-1 to TRBJ2-7; TRBD2 is a possible D gene (5 bases). Germline CDR1 and CDR2: MGHDK and SYGVNS. The length of the CDR3 is 14 residues. Trimming removed 2 bases from V and 3 bases from J, with 11 bases in between. The CDR3 is CASSEGGLSYEQYF. CDR3 nucleotide sequence: TGTGCCAGCAGTGAAGGCGGGCTCAGCTACGAGCAGTACTTC.

This clonotype was counted only a few times. The chain carries TRBV15 and TRBJ1-1, with 8 bases identical to TRBD1. CDR1 and CDR2 from the germline V gene are LNHNV and YYDKDF (reference sequence). V shed 3 bases, J shed 6 bases, and the junction held 6 bases outside the gene matches. CDR3 size: 14 residues. CDR3 residues: CATSSGQGFPEAFF. The CDR3 nucleotides are TGTGCCACCAGCAGTGGACAGGGCTTCCCTGAAGCTTTCTTT.

This clonotype has ten or more counts. The V call is TRBV6-2 or TRBV6-3, the J call TRBJ2-7, with D perhaps being TRBD1 or TRBD2 (5 bases each). Per germline, CDR1 MNHEY and CDR2 SVGEGT. The CDR3 is made up of 15 amino acids. The V end lost 2 bases, the J end lost 1 base, and 12 bases lay between the germline ends. The CDR3 spells CASSYVSAGSYEQYF. In DNA form, the CDR3 reads TGTGCCAGCAGTTACGTTAGCGCAGGGTCCTACGAGCAGTACTTC.

This clonotype was counted ten times or more. The chain employs TRBV5-1 and TRBJ2-5; 11 positions agree with TRBD2. The CDR3 is 15 amino acids. V trimming: 7 bases; J trimming: 7 bases; junction bases outside the gene matches: 12. Germline CDR1 SGHRS, CDR2 YFSETQ. CDR3 DNA sequence: TGCGCCAGCGCGGGGGATAGCGGGAGGGCCCGGACCCAGTACTTC. Encoded protein: CASAGDSGRARTQYF.

This clonotype was recorded many times. This sequence joins TRBV30 and TRBJ2-2; D may match TRBD1 or TRBD2 (5 bases each). This CDR3 is 14 amino acids long. The germline gives CDR1 GTSNPN, CDR2 SVGIG (reference sequence). The V and J ends lost 5 bases and 0 bases respectively, with 10 bases between them. In DNA form, the CDR3 reads TGTGCCTGGGTGAAGGGACCGAACACCGGGGAGCTGTTTTTT. Protein product: CAWVKGPNTGELFF.

This clonotype was counted between two and nine times. This chain links TRBV28 with TRBJ1-2; tentatively, D is TRBD1 (6 bases). With 3 bases removed from V and 8 bases from J, the gap between germline ends came to 10 bases. The CDR3 length is 12 residues. Looked up from germline, CDR1 is MDHEN and CDR2 is SYDVKM. Here the CDR3 reads CASSLGARGYTF. In DNA form, the CDR3 reads TGTGCCAGCAGTTTGGGGGCGCGGGGCTACACCTTC.

The genes are TRBV12-3 or TRBV12-4 and TRBJ2-7, with D maybe TRBD1 (5 bases). V gave up 1 base and J gave up 5 bases, with 12 bases separating them. There are 14 residues in the CDR3. The CDR3 nucleotides read TGTGCCAGCAGTTTAGTAGGTAGGGGTAACGAGCAGTACTTC. Translated: CASSLVGRGNEQYF.

This clonotype was recorded at least ten times. The CDR3: CASSFRDAGPLTGELFF. The CDR3 DNA follows: TGTGCCAGCAGTTTTCGGGACGCGGGACCCCTCACCGGGGAGCTGTTTTTT. V usage is TRBV12-3 or TRBV12-4 and J usage is TRBJ2-2, with D possibly TRBD2 on 6 matching bases. There are 17 residues in the CDR3. The V gene lost 3 bases and the J gene lost 4 bases, with 18 bases spanning the gap.